The T cell receptor beta chain described here comes from a study of blood T cell repertoires in COVID-19. Overall study: Samples of COVID-19 (acute and convalescent) were obtained from the United States, Italy and Spain. Nucleic acid was either cDNA or gDNA, and it came from T cells, B-cell-depleted T cells, or PBMCs.

Germline CDR1 MNHEY, CDR2 SMNVEV (reference sequence). Trimming left V 6 bases short and J 1 base short, with 16 bases between. The CDR3 sequence is 15 residues long. Original handling: Amplified reference gene primers provided the basis for estimating nucleated cell counts. The repertoire was sequenced with immunoSEQ multiplex PCR; TCRdb's copy has only in-frame clones and lacks some. V and J calls and clone size come straight from that table; D and trimming were deduced from the DNA. The sample includes fewer than 150,000 clones, approximately 88% seen only once; the top ten take roughly 30%. The TCR comes from a human donor in a cohort sampled during active COVID-19. The material sequenced was peripheral blood. The chain joins TRBV27 to TRBJ2-7; D perhaps matches TRBD2 (6 bases). CDR3 nucleotides: TGTGCCAGCAGGTGGAGGGGACGGGGGTCCTACGAGCAGTACTTC. Protein sequence: CASRWRGRGSYEQYF.